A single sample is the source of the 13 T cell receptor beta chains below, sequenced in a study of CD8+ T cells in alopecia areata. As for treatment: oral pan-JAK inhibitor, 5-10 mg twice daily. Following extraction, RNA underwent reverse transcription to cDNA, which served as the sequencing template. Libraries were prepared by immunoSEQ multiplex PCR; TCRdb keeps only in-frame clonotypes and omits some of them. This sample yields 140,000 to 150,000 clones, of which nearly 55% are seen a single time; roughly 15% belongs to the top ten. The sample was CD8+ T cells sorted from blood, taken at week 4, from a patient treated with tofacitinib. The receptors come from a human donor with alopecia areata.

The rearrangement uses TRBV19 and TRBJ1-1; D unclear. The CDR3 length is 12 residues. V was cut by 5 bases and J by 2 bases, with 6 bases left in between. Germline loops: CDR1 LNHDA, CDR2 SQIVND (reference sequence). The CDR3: CASSYGNTEAFF. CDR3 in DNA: TGTGCCAGTAGTTACGGTAACACTGAAGCTTTCTTT.

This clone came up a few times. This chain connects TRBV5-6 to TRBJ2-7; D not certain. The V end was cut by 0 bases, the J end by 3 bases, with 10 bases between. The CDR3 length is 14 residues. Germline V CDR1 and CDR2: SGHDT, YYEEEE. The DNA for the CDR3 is TGTGCCAGCAGCTTGGATGCAGAACACTACGAGCAGTACTTC. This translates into CASSLDAEHYEQYF.

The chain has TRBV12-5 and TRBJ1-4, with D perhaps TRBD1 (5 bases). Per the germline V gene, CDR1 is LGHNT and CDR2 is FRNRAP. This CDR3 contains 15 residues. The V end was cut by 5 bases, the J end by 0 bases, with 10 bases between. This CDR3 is CASGPTGATNEKLFF. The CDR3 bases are TGTGCTAGTGGTCCCACGGGGGCAACTAATGAAAAACTGTTTTTT.

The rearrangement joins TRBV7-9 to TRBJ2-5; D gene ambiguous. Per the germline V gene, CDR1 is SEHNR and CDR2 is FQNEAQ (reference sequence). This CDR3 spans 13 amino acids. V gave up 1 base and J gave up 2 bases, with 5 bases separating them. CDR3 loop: CASSLGLQETQYF. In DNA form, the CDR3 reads TGTGCCAGCAGCTTAGGCCTACAAGAGACCCAGTACTTC.

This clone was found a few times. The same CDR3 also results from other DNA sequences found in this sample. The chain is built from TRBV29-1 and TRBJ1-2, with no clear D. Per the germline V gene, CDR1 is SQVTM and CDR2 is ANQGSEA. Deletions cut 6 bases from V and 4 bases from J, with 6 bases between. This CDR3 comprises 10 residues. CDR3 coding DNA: TGCAGCGTGGACGGCTATGGCTACACCTTC. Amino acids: CSVDGYGYTF.

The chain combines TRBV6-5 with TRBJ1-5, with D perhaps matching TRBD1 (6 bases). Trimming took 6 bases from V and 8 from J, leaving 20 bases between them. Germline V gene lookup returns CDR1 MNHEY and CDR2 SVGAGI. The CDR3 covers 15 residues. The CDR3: CASSSLAGGLEPQHF. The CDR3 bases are TGTGCCAGCAGCTCCCTCGCGGGGGGCTTGGAGCCCCAGCATTTT.

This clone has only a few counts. The DNA of the CDR3 is TGTGCCAGCAGCGTAGAACCGACTAGCGGGGGGTACGAGCAGTACTTC. Protein sequence: CASSVEPTSGGYEQYF. The chain links TRBV9 to TRBJ2-7; 13 nucleotides agree with TRBD2. J was trimmed by 4 bases and V by 0 bases; bases with no gene match: 4. The germline V gene encodes CDR1 SGDLS and CDR2 YYNGEE. This CDR3 spans 16 amino acids.

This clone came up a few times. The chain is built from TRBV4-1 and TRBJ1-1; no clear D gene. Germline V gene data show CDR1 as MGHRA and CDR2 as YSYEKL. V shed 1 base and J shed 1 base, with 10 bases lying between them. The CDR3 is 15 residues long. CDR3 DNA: TGCGCCAGCAGCCAAGCTTTGGGCCGGAACACTGAAGCTTTCTTT. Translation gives CASSQALGRNTEAFF.

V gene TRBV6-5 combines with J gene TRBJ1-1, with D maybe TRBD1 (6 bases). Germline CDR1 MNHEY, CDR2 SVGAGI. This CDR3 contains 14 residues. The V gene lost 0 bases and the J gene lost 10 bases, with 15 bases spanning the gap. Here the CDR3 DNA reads TGTGCCAGCAGTTACTCGGGGGACAAATTAGGAGCTTTCTTT. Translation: CASSYSGDKLGAFF.

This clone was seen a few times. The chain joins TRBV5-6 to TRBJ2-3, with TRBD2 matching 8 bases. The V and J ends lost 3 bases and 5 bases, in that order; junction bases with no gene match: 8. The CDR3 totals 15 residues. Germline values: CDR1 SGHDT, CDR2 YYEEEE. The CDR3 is CASSWEAGEEDTQYF. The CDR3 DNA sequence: TGTGCCAGCAGCTGGGAAGCGGGGGAAGAAGATACGCAGTATTTT. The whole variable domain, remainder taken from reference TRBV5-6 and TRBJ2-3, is DAGVTQSPTHLIKTRGQQVTLRCSPKSGHDTVSWYQQALGQGPQFIFQYYEEEERQRGNFPDRFSGHQFPNYSSELNVNALLLGDSALYLCASSWEAGEEDTQYFGPGTRLTVL.

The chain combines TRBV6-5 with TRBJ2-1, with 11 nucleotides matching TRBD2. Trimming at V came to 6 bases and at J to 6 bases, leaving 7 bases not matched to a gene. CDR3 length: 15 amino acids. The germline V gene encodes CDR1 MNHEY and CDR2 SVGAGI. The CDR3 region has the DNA TGTGCCAGCAGGTACACTAGCGGGGGTGTCAATGAGCAGTTCTTC. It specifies CASRYTSGGVNEQFF.

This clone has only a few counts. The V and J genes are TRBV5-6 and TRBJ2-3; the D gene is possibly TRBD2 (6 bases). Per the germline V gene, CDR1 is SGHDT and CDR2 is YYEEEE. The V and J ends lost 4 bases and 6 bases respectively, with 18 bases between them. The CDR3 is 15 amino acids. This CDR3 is CASSLRELAPDTQYF. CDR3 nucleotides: TGTGCCAGCAGCCTCCGGGAGCTAGCCCCCGATACGCAGTATTTT.

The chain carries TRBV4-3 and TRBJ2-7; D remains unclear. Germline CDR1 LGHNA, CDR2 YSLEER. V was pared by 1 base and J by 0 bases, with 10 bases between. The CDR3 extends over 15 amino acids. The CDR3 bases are TGCGCCAGCAGCCAAGGGCCGGGTTCCTCCTACGAGCAGTACTTC. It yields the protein CASSQGPGSSYEQYF.